Below are 25 T cell receptor beta chains sequenced from a single sample in a study of brain T cells in children with intractable seizures. The table came from immunoSEQ multiplex PCR; TCRdb's copy has only in-frame clones and leaves some out. The table lists 70,000 to 90,000 clones, approximately 94% of them singletons. Material: peripheral blood, obtained at surgery. Receptors were obtained from a boy under three years old with tuberous sclerosis and intractable seizures.

J is TRBJ2-4 and V is TRBV4-1, with D tentatively TRBD2 (5 bases). The V and J ends lost 1 base and 8 bases respectively, with 15 bases between them. The CDR3 has 15 amino acids. Germline assignment: CDR1 MGHRA and CDR2 YSYEKL. CDR3 sequence: CASSQVPEVSDIQYF. In DNA, the CDR3 is TGCGCCAGCAGCCAAGTGCCGGAGGTATCAGACATTCAGTACTTC.

This clone was seen just once. V usage is TRBV2 and J usage is TRBJ1-6; perhaps TRBD1 as D (6 bases). Looked up from germline, CDR1 is SNHLY and CDR2 is FYNNEI. The V and J ends lost 0 bases and 10 bases respectively, with 7 bases between them. The CDR3 extends over 13 amino acids. The CDR3 DNA sequence: TGTGCCAGCAGTGAAGCGACAGGATCACCCCTCCACTTT. Its translation: CASSEATGSPLHF.

V gene TRBV15 combines with J gene TRBJ2-7; 7 bases line up with TRBD1. With 4 bases clipped from V and 7 bases from J, the junction kept 7 bases outside the gene matches. CDR3 length: 13 residues. CDR1 and CDR2 (germline): LNHNV, YYDKDF (reference sequence). CDR3 residues: CATSTDRDREQYF. The DNA for the CDR3 is TGTGCCACCAGCACCGACAGGGACCGAGAGCAGTACTTC.

The chain recombines TRBV19 with TRBJ1-1, with 7 bases fitting TRBD1. CDR3 length: 15 amino acids. Germline values: CDR1 LNHDA, CDR2 SQIVND (reference sequence). V shed 5 bases, J shed 5 bases, and the junction held 11 bases outside the gene matches. The CDR3 is CASSDAGAGGTEAFF. CDR3 DNA sequence: TGTGCCAGTAGTGATGCAGGGGCAGGGGGAACTGAAGCTTTCTTT. Complete variable domain (other parts from reference TRBV19 and TRBJ1-1): DGGITQSPKYLFRKEGQNVTLSCEQNLNHDAMYWYRQDPGQGLRLIYYSQIVNDFQKGDIAEGYSVSREKKESFPLTVTSAQKNPTAFYLCASSDAGAGGTEAFFGQGTRLTVV.

The chain carries TRBV11-1 and TRBJ2-2; 9 bases match TRBD2. CDR3 size: 14 residues. With V trimmed by 6 bases and J by 4 bases, 3 bases remained unmatched. Germline CDR1 is SGHAT and CDR2 is FQDESV (reference sequence). The DNA for the CDR3 is TGTGCCAGCAGGGATAGCGGGAGCACCGGGGAGCTGTTTTTT. This gives the protein CASRDSGSTGELFF.

V usage is TRBV5-5 and J usage is TRBJ2-3; 7 bases line up with TRBD1. The V gene's germline CDR1 is SGHKS and CDR2 YYEKEE (reference sequence). The CDR3 length is 14 residues. Losses at the gene ends were 4 bases for V and 5 bases for J; bases not matched to a gene: 7. The CDR3 sequence is CASSAGRQGDTQYF. CDR3 nucleotides: TGTGCCAGCAGCGCCGGAAGACAGGGAGATACGCAGTATTTT.

The rearrangement joins TRBV19 to TRBJ2-7; the D call may be TRBD1 or TRBD2 (7 bases each). Trimming took 5 bases from V and 4 from J, leaving 9 bases between them. CDR3 length equals 12 residues. Per the germline V gene, CDR1 is LNHDA and CDR2 is SQIVND (reference sequence). Here the CDR3 reads CASSQGGYEQYF. In DNA, the CDR3 is TGTGCCAGTAGTCAGGGGGGGTACGAGCAGTACTTC.

The rearrangement links TRBV2 to TRBJ1-2; the D gene is possibly TRBD1 (5 bases). CDR3 size: 13 residues. Germline values: CDR1 SNHLY, CDR2 FYNNEI. V was trimmed by 2 bases and J by 5 bases, leaving 9 bases between them. The CDR3 loop is CASSEQGYYGYTF. Written as DNA, the CDR3 is TGTGCCAGCAGTGAACAGGGCTATTATGGCTACACCTTC.

The chain links TRBV7-9 to TRBJ1-5, with D possibly matching TRBD1 (5 bases). Germline values: CDR1 SEHNR, CDR2 FQNEAQ (reference sequence). The germline V and J ends were trimmed by 3 bases and 6 bases, with 18 bases remaining between them. This CDR3 contains 16 residues. The CDR3 sequence: CASSLSVQGSAQPQHF. Here the CDR3 DNA reads TGTGCCAGCAGCTTGTCAGTTCAGGGTTCGGCTCAGCCCCAGCATTTT.

V gene TRBV13 combines with J gene TRBJ1-1; no firm D call. This CDR3 comprises 14 residues. The V gene lost 1 base and the J gene lost 1 base, with 7 bases spanning the gap. The germline V gene has CDR1 PRHDT and CDR2 FYEKMQ (reference sequence). The CDR3 is CASSLVFGNTEAFF. In nucleotides, the CDR3 is TGTGCCAGCAGCTTAGTGTTTGGGAACACTGAAGCTTTCTTT.

V is TRBV19 and J is TRBJ1-2; 10 bases are shared with TRBD1. The trim removed 4 bases at V and 4 bases at J, leaving 6 bases unmatched. The CDR3 length is 15 residues. The germline V gene encodes CDR1 LNHDA and CDR2 SQIVND (reference sequence). CDR3 amino acids: CASSTGTGAFYGYTF. CDR3 bases: TGTGCCAGTAGTACGGGGACAGGGGCGTTCTATGGCTACACCTTC.

The chain employs TRBV27 and TRBJ1-2, with 10 bases that match TRBD1. CDR1 is MNHEY, CDR2 SMNVEV, per germline (reference sequence). The CDR3 runs 16 residues. Trimming cost V 6 bases and J 2 bases; bases outside gene matches: 9. As DNA, the CDR3 is TGTGCCAGCAGAGATGCCGGGACAGGGGAAAACTATGGCTACACCTTC. This codes for CASRDAGTGENYGYTF.

This clone was recorded once. The chain couples TRBV11-1 to TRBJ2-2, with a tentative D call TRBD2 (6 bases). Germline CDR1 and CDR2: SGHAT and FQDESV (reference sequence). V was shortened by 6 bases and J by 1 base, with 9 bases between the two germline ends. The CDR3 is 14 residues long. The CDR3 sequence: CASSRDLNTGELFF. As DNA, the CDR3 is TGTGCCAGCAGTAGGGACTTGAACACCGGGGAGCTGTTTTTT. The complete variable domain, with remaining parts taken from reference TRBV11-1 and TRBJ2-2, reads EAEVAQSPRYKITEKSQAVAFWCDPISGHATLYWYRQILGQGPELLVQFQDESVVDDSQLPKDRFSAERLKGVDSTLKIQPAELGDSAMYLCASSRDLNTGELFFGEGSRLTVL.

This chain uses TRBV25-1 with TRBJ1-3; D ambiguous. This CDR3 has 17 amino acids. Germline CDR1 is MGHDK and CDR2 is SYGVNS. V was shortened by 7 bases and J by 1 base, with 20 bases between the two germline ends. The CDR3 DNA is TGTGCCAGCACCGAAGACGGCGTTGGGCGTTCTGGAAACACCATATATTTT. This encodes CASTEDGVGRSGNTIYF.

The rearrangement uses TRBV28 and TRBJ2-3, with 12 positions matching TRBD2. Germline lookup yields CDR1 MDHEN and CDR2 SYDVKM. The CDR3 consists of 16 residues. With V trimmed by 7 bases and J by 2 bases, 7 bases remained unmatched. This chain's CDR3 is CASTYGTSGYTDTQYF. For the CDR3, the DNA is TGTGCCAGCACCTATGGGACTAGCGGGTACACAGATACGCAGTATTTT.

The chain links TRBV3-1 (or the pseudogene TRBV3-2) to TRBJ2-1; D perhaps matches TRBD2 (5 bases). This CDR3 has 13 amino acids. CDR1 LGHDT and CDR2 YNNKEL come from the germline V gene (reference sequence). Trimming shortened V by 1 base and J by 8 bases, and 9 bases separated the two germline ends. The CDR3: CASSQGGWDEQFF. As DNA, the CDR3 is TGTGCCAGCAGCCAAGGAGGGTGGGATGAGCAGTTCTTC.

The V and J genes are TRBV14 and TRBJ1-6; 7 bases are shared with TRBD1. Germline CDR1 SGHDN, CDR2 FVKESK. Trimming removed 3 bases from V and 9 bases from J; junction bases left unmatched: 5. CDR3 size: 14 residues. Here the CDR3 reads CASSQTGLTSPLHF. CDR3 DNA sequence: TGTGCCAGCAGCCAGACAGGGTTGACTTCACCCCTCCACTTT.

The chain joins TRBV6-5 to TRBJ1-2; maybe TRBD1 (5 bases). Looked up from germline, CDR1 is MNHEY and CDR2 is SVGAGI. The CDR3 has 14 amino acids. V was clipped by 6 bases and J by 5 bases, with 16 bases between them. CDR3 coding DNA: TGTGCCAGCAGCCGGGACTATCCGGGGTATGGCTACACCTTC. Its translation is CASSRDYPGYGYTF.

This clone was seen once. This chain connects TRBV2 to TRBJ1-1; 7 nucleotides line up with TRBD1. Germline V gives CDR1 SNHLY, CDR2 FYNNEI. The length of the CDR3 is 13 residues. The V segment lost 8 bases and the J segment 0 bases; nucleotides outside the gene matches: 3. The CDR3 protein is CASYRGMNTEAFF. CDR3 sequence (DNA): TGTGCCAGCTACAGGGGAATGAACACTGAAGCTTTCTTT.

The count of this clone is one. V and J are TRBV14 and TRBJ2-5; 8 nucleotides align to TRBD2. The germline V gene has CDR1 SGHDN and CDR2 FVKESK. Unmatched junction bases numbered 5, after V lost 4 bases and J lost 4 bases. There are 14 residues in the CDR3. CDR3 sequence: CASSPGLVRETQYF. The CDR3 bases are TGTGCCAGCAGCCCGGGACTAGTGAGAGAGACCCAGTACTTC. The whole variable domain, filled in from reference TRBV14 and TRBJ2-5, reads EAGVTQFPSHSVIEKGQTVTLRCDPISGHDNLYWYRRVMGKEIKFLLHFVKESKQDESGMPNNRFLAERTGGTYSTLKVQPAELEDSGVYFCASSPGLVRETQYFGPGTRLLVL.

The genes are TRBV4-1 and TRBJ2-3; no firm D call. This CDR3 is built from 12 residues. Germline CDR1 is MGHRA and CDR2 is YSYEKL. Trimming removed 0 bases from V and 8 bases from J, with 6 bases in between. Written as DNA, the CDR3 is TGCGCCAGCAGCCAAGATCCCGGTACGCAGTATTTT. Its protein is CASSQDPGTQYF.

The chain combines TRBV7-9 with TRBJ2-7, with TRBD1 matching over 8 bases. Germline V gene lookup returns CDR1 SEHNR and CDR2 FQNEAQ (reference sequence). The CDR3 contains 15 residues. Trimming cost V 6 bases and J 3 bases; bases outside gene matches: 10. The CDR3 loop reads CASSSTNDRGYEQYF. The DNA for the CDR3 is TGTGCCAGCAGTTCTACCAATGACAGGGGCTACGAGCAGTACTTC.

The chain employs TRBV6-2 or TRBV6-3 and TRBJ1-1; 9 bases match TRBD1. Per the germline V gene, CDR1 is MNHEY and CDR2 is SVGEGT. V lost 4 bases, J lost 3 bases, and 9 bases stayed unmatched. The CDR3 length is 16 residues. In DNA form, the CDR3 reads TGTGCCAGCAGTTCTGGACAGGGGCGAAGGTACACTGAAGCTTTCTTT. This gives the protein CASSSGQGRRYTEAFF.

The rearrangement uses TRBV6-6 and TRBJ1-1; a weak D match, TRBD1 (5 bases). The CDR3 length is 14 residues. Per germline, CDR1 MNHNY and CDR2 SVGAGI (reference sequence). The ends were cut back, 0 bases at V and 6 bases at J, with 11 bases in the middle. CDR3 sequence reads: CASSYSRKGPEAFF. The CDR3 DNA reads as TGTGCCAGCAGTTACTCGAGAAAGGGGCCTGAAGCTTTCTTT.

The V call is TRBV7-6, the J call TRBJ1-6; 10 positions agree with TRBD1. The CDR3 extends over 17 amino acids. Germline V gives CDR1 SGHVS, CDR2 FNYEAQ. V lost 5 bases, J lost 7 bases, and 11 bases stayed unmatched. CDR3 DNA sequence: TGTGCCAGCAGCCTAACCAGTCCGGGACAGGGGAATTCACCCCTCCACTTT. Protein product: CASSLTSPGQGNSPLHF. Full variable domain (remainder filled in from reference TRBV7-6 and TRBJ1-6): GAGVSQSPRYKVTKRGQDVALRCDPISGHVSLYWYRQALGQGPEFLTYFNYEAQQDKSGLPNDRFSAERPEGSISTLTIQRTEQRDSAMYRCASSLTSPGQGNSPLHFGNGTRLTVT.